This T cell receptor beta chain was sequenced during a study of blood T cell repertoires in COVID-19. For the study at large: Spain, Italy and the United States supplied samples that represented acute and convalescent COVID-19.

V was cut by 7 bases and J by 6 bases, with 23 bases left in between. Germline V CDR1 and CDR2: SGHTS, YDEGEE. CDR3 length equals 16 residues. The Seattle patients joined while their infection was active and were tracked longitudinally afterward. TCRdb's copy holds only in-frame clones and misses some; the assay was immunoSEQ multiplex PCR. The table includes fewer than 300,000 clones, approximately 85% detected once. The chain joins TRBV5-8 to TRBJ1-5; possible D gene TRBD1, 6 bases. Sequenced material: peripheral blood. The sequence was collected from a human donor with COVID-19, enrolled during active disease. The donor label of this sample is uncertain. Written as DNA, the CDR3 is TGTGCCAGCTCTCTTCTCCGCGGGGGCGCCGGTCAGCCCCAGCATTTT. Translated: CASSLLRGGAGQPQHF.